This TCR beta chain was sequenced in a study of OX40 agonist ivuxolimab in advanced cancers. Looking at the study overall: Ivuxolimab was administered intravenously to patients at 0.01 to 10 mg/kg every 2 weeks.

Regarding the study as a whole: The study found among the lowest clonal expansion in partial responders at 0.1-3.0 mg/kg.

Generated by immunoSEQ multiplex PCR, the TCRdb table keeps only in-frame clones and is missing some. The sample includes tens of thousands of clones, over 80% seen only once; the top ten take less than 4%. This clone was seen just once. What it binds is unknown. This sequence was found in an adult with an advanced solid tumor such as melanoma, head and neck, liver or kidney cancer. The sequencing here drew on CD4+ or CD8+ T cells sorted from blood, taken in a trial of the OX40 agonist ivuxolimab.

The CDR3 loop is CASSQAGEETQYF. The CDR3 DNA reads TGTGCCAGCAGCCAGGCGGGGGAGGAGACCCAGTACTTC. The gene calls are TRBV7-8 and TRBJ2-5; 7 nucleotides match TRBD2. V gave up 5 bases and J gave up 5 bases; unmatched junction bases: 5. Germline V lookup: CDR1 SGHVS, CDR2 FQNEAQ. The CDR3 is 13 residues long.